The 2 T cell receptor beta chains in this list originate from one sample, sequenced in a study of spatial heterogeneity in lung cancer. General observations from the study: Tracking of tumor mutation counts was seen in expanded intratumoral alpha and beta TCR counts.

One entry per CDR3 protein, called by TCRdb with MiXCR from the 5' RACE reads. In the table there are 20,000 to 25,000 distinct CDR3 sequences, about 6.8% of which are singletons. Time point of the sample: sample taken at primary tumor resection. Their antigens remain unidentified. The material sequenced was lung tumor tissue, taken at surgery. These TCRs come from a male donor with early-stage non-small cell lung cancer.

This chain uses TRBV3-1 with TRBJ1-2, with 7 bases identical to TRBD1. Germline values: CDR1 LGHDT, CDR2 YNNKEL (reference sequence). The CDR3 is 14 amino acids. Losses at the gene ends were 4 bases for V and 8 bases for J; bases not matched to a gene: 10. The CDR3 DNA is TGTGCCAGCAGCCTTACTCCCCAGGGGGGCGGCTACACCTTC. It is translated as CASSLTPQGGGYTF.

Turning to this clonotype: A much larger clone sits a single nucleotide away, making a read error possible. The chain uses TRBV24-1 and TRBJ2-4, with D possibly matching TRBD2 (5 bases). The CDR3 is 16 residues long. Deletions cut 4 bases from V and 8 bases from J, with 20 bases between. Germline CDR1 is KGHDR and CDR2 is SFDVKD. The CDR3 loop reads CATSDHLRRIKYIQYF. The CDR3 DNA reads TGTGCCACCAGTGACCACCTCAGGAGGATCAAGTACATTCAGTACTTC.